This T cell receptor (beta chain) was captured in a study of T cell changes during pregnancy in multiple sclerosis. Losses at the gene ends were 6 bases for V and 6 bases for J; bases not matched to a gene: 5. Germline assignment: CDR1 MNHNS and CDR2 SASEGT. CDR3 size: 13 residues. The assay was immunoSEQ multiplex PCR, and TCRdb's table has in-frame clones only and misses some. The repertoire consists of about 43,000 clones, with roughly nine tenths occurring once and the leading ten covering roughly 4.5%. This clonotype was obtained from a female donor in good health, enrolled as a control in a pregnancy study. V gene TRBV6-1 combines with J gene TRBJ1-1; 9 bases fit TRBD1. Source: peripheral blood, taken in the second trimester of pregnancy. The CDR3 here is CASSLQGAAEAFF. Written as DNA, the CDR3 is TGTGCCAGCAGCTTACAGGGGGCGGCTGAAGCTTTCTTT.